The source of this TCR beta chain is a study of T cell repertoires in cytomegalovirus infection. At the level of the study: Evidence of both CMV infection and a matching HLA type came from public TCR beta signatures. Study outcomes and limitations: Cumulated frequencies of public TCR beta families served to identify carriers of CMV plus the relevant HLA. HLA-C-restricted, CMV-specific TCR beta clonotypes were dominant ex vivo.

This clonotype came up many times. Its target is unknown. MiXCR, applied by TCRdb to the reads, yields one record per CDR3 protein. The top ten clones hold more than 15% of a sample with around 140,000 distinct CDR3 sequences, under 8.5% of them seen once. CDR1 is SGHTA, CDR2 FQGNSA, per germline. The CDR3 totals 12 residues. V was pared by 2 bases and J by 10 bases, with 11 bases between. The source material was PBMCs. This chain connects TRBV7-2 to TRBJ1-1, with D possibly TRBD1 on 5 matching bases. The clonotype comes from a human donor in good health (CMV status not recorded). Some clones in this sample may be carry-over from other donors' samples. The CDR3 spells CASSLLFGGAFF. Here the CDR3 DNA reads TGTGCCAGCAGCTTACTGTTTGGGGGAGCTTTCTTT.